The clone carrying this T cell receptor (beta chain) appeared once. Generated by immunoSEQ multiplex PCR, the TCRdb table keeps only in-frame clones and is missing some. The data hold approximately 15,000 clones, with 30% to 40% observed a single time. This sample is part of a study of graft-versus-host responses after intestinal transplantation. On the study more broadly: As for transplant type, recipients had multivisceral, liver-intestinal, or isolated intestinal grafts. Once they had received anti-thymocyte globulin induction, all recipients took tacrolimus and steroids for 2 to 4 years.

The CDR3 is made up of 14 amino acids. The germline V and J ends were trimmed by 0 bases and 1 base, with 9 bases remaining between them. Germline V gene lookup returns CDR1 GTSNPN and CDR2 SVGIG (reference sequence). The authors plated approximately 200,000 CFSE-labeled responder cells with approximately 200,000 irradiated, violet-dye-labeled stimulator cells. The rearrangement links TRBV30 to TRBJ1-1; possible D gene TRBD1, 5 bases. The sample here was alloreactive CD8+ T cells from a mixed lymphocyte reaction culture, taken before intestinal transplant. Regarding subset: CFSE-low proliferating T cells sorted from roughly six-day pre-transplant mixed lymphocyte reaction (GvH or HvG direction). This TCR came from a human patient who received an intestinal transplant. CDR3 coding DNA: TGTGCCTGGAGTGTAGCCGGGGGGAACACTGAAGCTTTCTTT. Translated: CAWSVAGGNTEAFF.